One TCR beta chain is described in this entry. What it binds is not known. The data were obtained in a study of identical twins. The study, taken as a whole, reports: Insertion counts were lower in abundant cord blood beta clonotypes, a trend that memory repertoires did not show.

All donors were healthy, and all were Caucasian. TCRdb recomputed calls from the 5' RACE reads with MiXCR, one row per CDR3 protein. Of just over 500,000 distinct CDR3 sequences in the sample, around 20% were seen once. The same sample was also studied in work on T cells expressing NK-cell markers. That publication notes: Repertoires of TCR beta were obtained from T cells sorted as CD3+CD56+NKG2C+, CD3+CD56+NKG2C- and CD3+CD56-NKG2C+. Nothing established the HCMV specificity of expanded NKG2C+ T cell clones.

The sequence came from a woman between 18 and 29 years old in good health. The specimen was CD4+ T cells sorted from blood.

The CDR3 is CSANNPRGEETQYF. As DNA, the CDR3 is TGCAGTGCTAATAATCCGCGGGGGGAGGAGACCCAGTACTTC. This rearrangement joins TRBV20-1 to TRBJ2-5, with TRBD2 matching over 8 bases. Germline V gene data show CDR1 as DFQATT and CDR2 as SNEGSKA (reference sequence). The CDR3 runs 14 residues. V lost 4 bases and J lost 5; bases outside the gene matches: 9.